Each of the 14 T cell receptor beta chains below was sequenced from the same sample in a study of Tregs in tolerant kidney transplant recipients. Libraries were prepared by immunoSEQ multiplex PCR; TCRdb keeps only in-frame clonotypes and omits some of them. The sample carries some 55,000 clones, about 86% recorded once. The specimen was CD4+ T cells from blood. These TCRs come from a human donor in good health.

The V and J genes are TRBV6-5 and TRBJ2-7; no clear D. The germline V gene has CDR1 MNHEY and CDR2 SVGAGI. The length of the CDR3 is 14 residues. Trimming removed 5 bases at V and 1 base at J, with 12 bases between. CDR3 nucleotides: TGTGCCAGCAGTCTAGTACTGGAATCCTACGAGCAGTACTTC. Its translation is CASSLVLESYEQYF.

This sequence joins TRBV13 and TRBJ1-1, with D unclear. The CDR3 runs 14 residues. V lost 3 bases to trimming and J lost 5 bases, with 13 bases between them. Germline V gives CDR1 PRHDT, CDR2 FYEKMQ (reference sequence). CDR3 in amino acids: CASSFRTGRTEAFF. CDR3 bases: TGTGCCAGCAGCTTCAGAACGGGAAGGACTGAAGCTTTCTTT.

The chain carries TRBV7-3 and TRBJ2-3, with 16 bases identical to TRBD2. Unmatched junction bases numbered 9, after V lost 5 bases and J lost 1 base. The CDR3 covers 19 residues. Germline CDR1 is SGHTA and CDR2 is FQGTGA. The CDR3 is CASSPGTSGRAWGTDTQYF. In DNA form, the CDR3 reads TGTGCCAGCAGCCCCGGGACTAGCGGGAGGGCCTGGGGCACAGATACGCAGTATTTT.

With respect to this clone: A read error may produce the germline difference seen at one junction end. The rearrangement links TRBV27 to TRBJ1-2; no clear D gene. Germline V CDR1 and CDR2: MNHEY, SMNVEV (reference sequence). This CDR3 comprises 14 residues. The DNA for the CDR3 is TGTGCCAGCACTTTATCCCCTGACACCTATGGCTACACCTTC. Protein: CASTLSPDTYGYTF.

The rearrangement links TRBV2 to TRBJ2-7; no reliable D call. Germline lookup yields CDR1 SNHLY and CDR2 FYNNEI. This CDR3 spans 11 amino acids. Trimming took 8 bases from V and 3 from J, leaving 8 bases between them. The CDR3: CASATLYEQYF. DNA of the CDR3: TGTGCCAGCGCCACGCTCTACGAGCAGTACTTC.

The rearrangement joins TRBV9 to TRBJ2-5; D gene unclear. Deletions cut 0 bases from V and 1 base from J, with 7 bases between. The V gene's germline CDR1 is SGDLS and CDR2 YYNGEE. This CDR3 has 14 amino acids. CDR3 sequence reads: CASSVGQIQETQYF. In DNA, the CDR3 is TGTGCCAGCAGCGTAGGGCAGATCCAAGAGACCCAGTACTTC.

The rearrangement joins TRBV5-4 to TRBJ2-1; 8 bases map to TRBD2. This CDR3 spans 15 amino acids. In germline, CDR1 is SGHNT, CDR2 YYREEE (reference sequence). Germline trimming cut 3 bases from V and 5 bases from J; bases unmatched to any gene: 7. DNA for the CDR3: TGTGCCAGCAGCTCCTTCTCGCGGGGGGACAATGAGCAGTTCTTC. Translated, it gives CASSSFSRGDNEQFF. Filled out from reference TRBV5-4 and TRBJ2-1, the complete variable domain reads ETGVTQSPTHLIKTRGQQVTLRCSSQSGHNTVSWYQQALGQGPQFIFQYYREEENGRGNFPPRFSGLQFPNYSSELNVNALELDDSALYLCASSSFSRGDNEQFFGPGTRLTVL.

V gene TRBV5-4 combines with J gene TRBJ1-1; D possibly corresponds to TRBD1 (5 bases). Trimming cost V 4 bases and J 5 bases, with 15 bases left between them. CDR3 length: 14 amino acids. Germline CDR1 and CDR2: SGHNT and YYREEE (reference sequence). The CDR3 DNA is TGTGCCAGCAGCCCCGTACAGGCGGGAACTGAAGCTTTCTTT. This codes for CASSPVQAGTEAFF.

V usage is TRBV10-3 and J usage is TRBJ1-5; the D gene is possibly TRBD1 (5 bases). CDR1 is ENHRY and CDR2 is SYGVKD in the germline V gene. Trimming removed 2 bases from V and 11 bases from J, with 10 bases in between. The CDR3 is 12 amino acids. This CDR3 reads CAISEGRGAQHF. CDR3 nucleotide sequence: TGTGCCATCAGTGAGGGGAGAGGGGCCCAGCATTTT.

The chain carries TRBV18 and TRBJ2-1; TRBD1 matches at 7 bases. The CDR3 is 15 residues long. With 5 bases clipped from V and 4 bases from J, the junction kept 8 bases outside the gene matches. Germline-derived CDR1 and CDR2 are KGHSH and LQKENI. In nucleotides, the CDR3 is TGTGCCAGCTCATCCACAGGGGCGACATACAATGAGCAGTTCTTC. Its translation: CASSSTGATYNEQFF.

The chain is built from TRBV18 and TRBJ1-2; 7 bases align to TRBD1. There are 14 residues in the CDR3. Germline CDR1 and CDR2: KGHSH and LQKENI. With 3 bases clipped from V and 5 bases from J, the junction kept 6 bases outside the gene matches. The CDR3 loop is CASSPTGTAYGYTF. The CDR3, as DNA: TGTGCCAGCTCACCGACCGGGACAGCTTATGGCTACACCTTC.

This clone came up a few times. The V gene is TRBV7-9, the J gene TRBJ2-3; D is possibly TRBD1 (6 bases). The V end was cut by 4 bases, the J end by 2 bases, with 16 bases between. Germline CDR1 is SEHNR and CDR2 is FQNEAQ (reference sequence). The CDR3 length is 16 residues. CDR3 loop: CASSSGTSGHTDTQYF. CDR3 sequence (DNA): TGTGCCAGCAGCTCGGGGACATCCGGACACACAGATACGCAGTATTTT.

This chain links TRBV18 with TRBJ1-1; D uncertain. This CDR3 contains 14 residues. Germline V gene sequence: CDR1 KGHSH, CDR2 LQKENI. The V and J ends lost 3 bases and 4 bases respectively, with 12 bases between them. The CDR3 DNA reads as TGTGCCAGCTCACCTACGGGGAAAAGCACTGAAGCTTTCTTT. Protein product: CASSPTGKSTEAFF.

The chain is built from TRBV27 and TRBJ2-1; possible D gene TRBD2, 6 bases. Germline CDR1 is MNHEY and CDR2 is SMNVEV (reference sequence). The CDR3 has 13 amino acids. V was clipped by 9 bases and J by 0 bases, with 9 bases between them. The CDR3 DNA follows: TGTGCCAGGAACGGGGGCTCCTACAATGAGCAGTTCTTC. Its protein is CARNGGSYNEQFF.